These 23 T cell receptor beta chains were sequenced from one sample in a study of blood T cell repertoires in COVID-19. Measured with immunoSEQ multiplex PCR; TCRdb has only the in-frame clones, and not every one. The data contain 170,000 or so clones, about 86% of them singletons. The sample consisted of peripheral blood. Receptors were obtained from a man in his fifties with active or convalescent COVID-19.

The chain uses TRBV24-1 and TRBJ2-3; D is uncertain. The CDR3 has 15 amino acids. Trimming left V 4 bases short and J 2 bases short, with 12 bases between. The germline gives CDR1 KGHDR, CDR2 SFDVKD. The CDR3 DNA reads as TGTGCCACCAGTGACCCGGTTGGTTACACAGATACGCAGTATTTT. It encodes CATSDPVGYTDTQYF.

The V call is TRBV27, the J call TRBJ1-4; D is possibly TRBD1 (5 bases). CDR3 length: 16 residues. Trimming removed 5 bases at V and 0 bases at J, with 13 bases between. Germline loops: CDR1 MNHEY, CDR2 SMNVEV (reference sequence). CDR3 sequence: CASSTYQTATNEKLFF. The CDR3 DNA is TGTGCCAGCAGTACCTACCAGACAGCAACTAATGAAAAACTGTTTTTT.

The V call is TRBV3-1 (or the pseudogene TRBV3-2), the J call TRBJ1-6; D perhaps matches TRBD1 (5 bases). This CDR3 has 15 amino acids. The V end was cut by 1 base, the J end by 4 bases, with 8 bases between. Germline V gene data show CDR1 as LGHDT and CDR2 as YNNKEL (reference sequence). The CDR3, as DNA: TGTGCCAGCAGCCAAGTTCAGGGATATAATTCACCCCTCCACTTT. Translating gives CASSQVQGYNSPLHF.

The chain has TRBV30 and TRBJ1-1; D is unclear. The length of the CDR3 is 15 residues. Germline CDR1 and CDR2: GTSNPN and SVGIG (reference sequence). Trimming stripped 0 bases from V and 0 bases from J, with 11 bases between. CDR3 sequence reads: CAWSVLSLMNTEAFF. CDR3 nucleotides: TGTGCCTGGAGTGTACTTAGTTTAATGAACACTGAAGCTTTCTTT.

This clone turned up a few times. This rearrangement joins TRBV2 to TRBJ2-3; D is unresolved. Germline CDR1 is SNHLY and CDR2 is FYNNEI. V was clipped by 6 bases and J by 0 bases, with 10 bases between them. The CDR3 sequence is 14 residues long. The CDR3 nucleotides read TGTGCCAGCAGGCCATTAGCTAGCACAGATACGCAGTATTTT. It encodes CASRPLASTDTQYF.

This clone ranks as medium-sized. Distinct nucleotide sequences in the sample also encode this CDR3. V and J are TRBV10-2 and TRBJ1-5; maybe TRBD1 (6 bases). V was pared by 6 bases and J by 5 bases, with 11 bases between. Germline V gene lookup returns CDR1 WSHSY and CDR2 SAAADI. This CDR3 spans 13 amino acids. CDR3 DNA: TGCGCCAGCAGACAGGGAAATGATCAGCCCCAGCATTTT. Its protein product is CASRQGNDQPQHF.

The rearrangement uses TRBV27 and TRBJ2-5; D remains unclear. Trimming pared 4 bases from V and 2 bases from J, leaving 11 bases between. Germline V gives CDR1 MNHEY, CDR2 SMNVEV (reference sequence). CDR3 length: 14 amino acids. The CDR3 DNA reads TGTGCCAGCAGTTCTTCCCAGGAACAAGAGACCCAGTACTTC. Protein sequence: CASSSSQEQETQYF.

In its sample, this clone was seen once. The rearrangement joins TRBV3-1 (or the pseudogene TRBV3-2) to TRBJ1-2; D is uncertain. The germline V gene encodes CDR1 LGHDT and CDR2 YNNKEL (reference sequence). The CDR3 is 14 amino acids. Trimming took off 1 base at V and 8 bases at J, with 14 bases between the two ends. The CDR3 DNA follows: TGTGCCAGCAGCCAAGCAGGAGGCCTCCCGGGCTACACCTTC. Protein sequence: CASSQAGGLPGYTF.

The gene calls are TRBV18 and TRBJ1-4; D unresolved. Per germline, CDR1 KGHSH and CDR2 LQKENI. The CDR3 runs 11 residues. Trimming took off 3 bases at V and 8 bases at J, with 4 bases between the two ends. The CDR3 here is CASSPSEKLFF. The CDR3 DNA sequence: TGTGCCAGCTCACCCTCCGAAAAACTGTTTTTT.

The V gene is TRBV7-2, the J gene TRBJ1-2; weak D call: TRBD1 (5 bases). Germline CDR1 SGHTA, CDR2 FQGNSA. The CDR3 has 16 residues. Trimming left V 1 base short and J 0 bases short, with 12 bases between. The CDR3 reads CASSLVYQGTNYGYTF. In DNA form, the CDR3 reads TGTGCCAGCAGCTTAGTTTATCAGGGTACTAACTATGGCTACACCTTC.

V usage is TRBV18 and J usage is TRBJ1-5; weak D call: TRBD1 (6 bases). CDR3 size: 16 residues. The V end was cut by 6 bases, the J end by 6 bases, with 21 bases between. Looked up from germline, CDR1 is KGHSH and CDR2 is LQKENI. The CDR3 loop reads CASSPSGMGGSQPQHF. DNA of the CDR3: TGTGCCAGCTCGCCGAGCGGGATGGGGGGCAGTCAGCCCCAGCATTTT.

V is TRBV18 and J is TRBJ1-6; TRBD1 matches 8 bases. CDR3 length equals 14 residues. The trim removed 6 bases at V and 7 bases at J, leaving 5 bases unmatched. Germline CDR1 is KGHSH and CDR2 is LQKENI. Here the CDR3 DNA reads TGTGCCAGCTCTCTAGGACAGGGCAATTCACCCCTCCACTTT. It is translated as CASSLGQGNSPLHF.

The rearrangement links TRBV28 to TRBJ2-1, with 8 bases lining up with TRBD2. This CDR3 comprises 17 residues. V gave up 8 bases and J gave up 0 bases; unmatched junction bases: 12. CDR1 MDHEN and CDR2 SYDVKM come from the germline V gene. This CDR3 is CASLTERGGSSYNEQFF. In nucleotides, the CDR3 is TGTGCCAGCCTCACTGAACGCGGGGGGAGCTCCTACAATGAGCAGTTCTTC.

The rearrangement uses TRBV5-5 and TRBJ2-2; D gene uncertain. The CDR3 runs to 15 residues. V was pared by 6 bases and J by 4 bases, with 16 bases between. Germline V gene sequence: CDR1 SGHKS, CDR2 YYEKEE (reference sequence). CDR3 sequence: CASTSSRLITGELFF. The CDR3 nucleotides read TGTGCCAGCACCTCTTCCAGACTCATCACCGGGGAGCTGTTTTTT.

V usage is TRBV7-9 and J usage is TRBJ1-5; 9 bases are a match to TRBD1. This CDR3 contains 15 residues. The V gene end was trimmed by 5 bases and the J gene end by 9 bases; junction bases not matched to a gene: 11. Germline assignment: CDR1 SEHNR and CDR2 FQNEAQ (reference sequence). In nucleotides, the CDR3 is TGTGCCAGCAGCCCCGGGACAGGGATCGGTCGGCCCCAGCATTTT. Protein: CASSPGTGIGRPQHF.

The V and J genes are TRBV7-2 and TRBJ2-7; 8 nucleotides line up with TRBD2. Germline trimming cut 3 bases from V and 3 bases from J; bases unmatched to any gene: 7. The germline V gene encodes CDR1 SGHTA and CDR2 FQGNSA. CDR3 length: 15 amino acids. The DNA for the CDR3 is TGTGCCAGCAGCTTTCTTGGGCTAGCGGGCTACGAGCAGTACTTC. Translation: CASSFLGLAGYEQYF. The complete variable domain, with remaining parts taken from reference TRBV7-2 and TRBJ2-7, reads GAGVSQSPSNKVTEKGKDVELRCDPISGHTALYWYRQSLGQGLEFLIYFQGNSAPDKSGLPSDRFSAERTGGSVSTLTIQRTQQEDSAVYLCASSFLGLAGYEQYFGPGTRLTVT.

The chain uses TRBV29-1 and TRBJ1-2; 8 bases match TRBD1. CDR1 and CDR2 from the germline V gene are SQVTM and ANQGSEA. With V trimmed by 4 bases and J by 2 bases, 3 bases remained unmatched. This CDR3 is 13 amino acids long. This CDR3 reads CSVGTGKNYGYTF. The CDR3 bases are TGCAGCGTTGGGACAGGGAAAAACTATGGCTACACCTTC. Supplemented by reference TRBV29-1 and TRBJ1-2, the full variable domain reads SAVISQKPSRDICQRGTSLTIQCQVDSQVTMMFWYRQQPGQSLTLIATANQGSEATYESGFVIDKFPISRPNLTFSTLTVSNMSPEDSSIYLCSVGTGKNYGYTFGSGTRLTVV.

This clone was counted ten times or more. The chain recombines TRBV2 with TRBJ2-3; TRBD1 agrees at 8 bases. CDR3 length: 14 residues. The germline V gene encodes CDR1 SNHLY and CDR2 FYNNEI. Losses at the gene ends were 5 bases for V and 4 bases for J; bases not matched to a gene: 5. The CDR3 sequence is CASSYTGGADTQYF. CDR3 coding DNA: TGTGCCAGCAGTTACACAGGGGGAGCAGATACGCAGTATTTT. Combining the CDR3 with reference TRBV2 and TRBJ2-3 gives the whole variable domain EPEVTQTPSHQVTQMGQEVILRCVPISNHLYFYWYRQILGQKVEFLVSFYNNEISEKSEIFDDQFSVERPDGSNFTLKIRSTKLEDSAMYFCASSYTGGADTQYFGPGTRLTVL.

The table lists this clone with a count of one. This rearrangement joins TRBV9 to TRBJ2-2, with 9 bases that match TRBD1. V lost 2 bases and J lost 4; bases outside the gene matches: 6. The CDR3 loop spans 16 amino acids. Germline assignment: CDR1 SGDLS and CDR2 YYNGEE. Here the CDR3 DNA reads TGTGCCAGCAGCGTTACGACAGGGGGGTCCACCGGGGAGCTGTTTTTT. Translating it yields CASSVTTGGSTGELFF.

This clone was picked up one time. The CDR3 sequence is CATRGTGGMNTEAFF. The CDR3 DNA reads TGTGCCACCCGCGGGACAGGGGGGATGAACACTGAAGCTTTCTTT. The gene calls are TRBV24-1 and TRBJ1-1; TRBD1 agrees at 11 bases. Unmatched junction bases numbered 5, after V lost 9 bases and J lost 0 bases. CDR1 KGHDR and CDR2 SFDVKD come from the germline V gene. The CDR3 is 15 amino acids.

This clone has more than one count but fewer than ten. The V call is TRBV13, the J call TRBJ2-7, with D perhaps TRBD2 (7 bases). This CDR3 contains 13 residues. Trimming shortened V by 4 bases and J by 4 bases, and 11 bases separated the two germline ends. CDR1 PRHDT and CDR2 FYEKMQ come from the germline V gene (reference sequence). CDR3 sequence reads: CASSWGGRYEQYF. DNA for the CDR3: TGTGCCAGCAGCTGGGGGGGCCGGTACGAGCAGTACTTC.

The genes are TRBV9 and TRBJ1-2, with 7 bases matching TRBD1. The CDR3 runs to 17 residues. The germline V gene has CDR1 SGDLS and CDR2 YYNGEE. Trimming took 0 bases from V and 4 from J; bases not matched to a gene: 12. As DNA, the CDR3 is TGTGCCAGCAGCGTAGAATTATCCGGGACAGAAGGCTATGGCTACACCTTC. Translation: CASSVELSGTEGYGYTF.

V is TRBV18 and J is TRBJ2-7; 7 positions match TRBD2. Germline trimming cut 3 bases from V and 5 bases from J; bases unmatched to any gene: 1. The CDR3 totals 12 residues. Germline assignment: CDR1 KGHSH and CDR2 LQKENI. The CDR3 bases are TGTGCCAGCTCACCGGGGGGGGACGAGCAGTACTTC. Amino acids: CASSPGGDEQYF. Drawing the rest from reference TRBV18 and TRBJ2-7, the complete variable domain is NAGVMQNPRHLVRRRGQEARLRCSPMKGHSHVYWYRQLPEEGLKFMVYLQKENIIDESGMPKERFSAEFPKEGPSILRIQQVVRGDSAAYFCASSPGGDEQYFGPGTRLTVT.